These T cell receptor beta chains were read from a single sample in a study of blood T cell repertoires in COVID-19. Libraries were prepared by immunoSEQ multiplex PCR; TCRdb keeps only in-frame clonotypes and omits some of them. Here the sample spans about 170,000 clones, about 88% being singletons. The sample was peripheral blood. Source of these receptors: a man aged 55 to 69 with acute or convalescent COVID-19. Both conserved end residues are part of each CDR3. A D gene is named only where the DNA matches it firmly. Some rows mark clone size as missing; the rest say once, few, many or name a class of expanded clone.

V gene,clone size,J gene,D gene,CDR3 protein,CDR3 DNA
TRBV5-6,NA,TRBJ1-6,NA,CASSSDGGGGNSPLHF,TGTGCCAGCAGCTCGGACGGAGGGGGGGGTAATTCACCCCTCCACTTT
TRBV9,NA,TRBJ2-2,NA,CASTHSSASTGELFF,TGTGCCAGCACCCATTCCAGCGCCAGCACCGGGGAGCTGTTTTTT
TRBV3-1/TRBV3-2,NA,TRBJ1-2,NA,CASSQDVVYGYTF,TGTGCCAGCAGCCAAGACGTCGTTTATGGCTACACCTTC
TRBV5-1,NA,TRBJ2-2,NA,CASSVQAGVAGELFF,TGCGCCAGCAGCGTCCAGGCGGGCGTCGCCGGGGAGCTGTTTTTT
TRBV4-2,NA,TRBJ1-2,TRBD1,CASSPGTGVAYGYTF,TGTGCCAGCAGTCCCGGGACAGGGGTTGCCTATGGCTACACCTTC
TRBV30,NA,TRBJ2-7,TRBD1,CAWSEGTEGYEQYF,TGTGCCTGGAGCGAGGGGACAGAGGGCTACGAGCAGTACTTC
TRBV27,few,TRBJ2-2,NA,CASSLRYTIDGELFF,TGTGCCAGCAGTTTACGATACACTATCGACGGGGAGCTGTTTTTT
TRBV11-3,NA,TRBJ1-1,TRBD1,CASSLATTGDTEAFF,TGTGCCAGCAGCTTAGCTACGACAGGGGACACTGAAGCTTTCTTT
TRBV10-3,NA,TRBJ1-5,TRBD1,CAISPGTGVGQPQHF,TGTGCCATCAGCCCCGGGACAGGGGTGGGTCAGCCCCAGCATTTT
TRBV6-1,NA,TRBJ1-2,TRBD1,CASSGGQGSISYGYTF,TGTGCCAGCAGTGGGGGACAGGGGTCCATTAGCTATGGCTACACCTTC
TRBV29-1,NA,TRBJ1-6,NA,CSAQTGANSPLHF,TGCAGCGCCCAGACAGGCGCTAATTCACCCCTCCACTTT
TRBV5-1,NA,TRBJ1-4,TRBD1,CASSPLQGAREKLFF,TGCGCCAGCAGCCCATTACAGGGGGCAAGGGAAAAACTGTTTTTT
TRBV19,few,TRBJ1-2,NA,CASSLGPRRGYTF,TGTGCCAGTAGTCTTGGACCTCGGAGGGGCTACACCTTC
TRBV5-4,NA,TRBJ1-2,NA,CASSPGGVVNYGYTF,TGTGCCAGCAGCCCGGGGGGGGTAGTAAACTATGGCTACACCTTC